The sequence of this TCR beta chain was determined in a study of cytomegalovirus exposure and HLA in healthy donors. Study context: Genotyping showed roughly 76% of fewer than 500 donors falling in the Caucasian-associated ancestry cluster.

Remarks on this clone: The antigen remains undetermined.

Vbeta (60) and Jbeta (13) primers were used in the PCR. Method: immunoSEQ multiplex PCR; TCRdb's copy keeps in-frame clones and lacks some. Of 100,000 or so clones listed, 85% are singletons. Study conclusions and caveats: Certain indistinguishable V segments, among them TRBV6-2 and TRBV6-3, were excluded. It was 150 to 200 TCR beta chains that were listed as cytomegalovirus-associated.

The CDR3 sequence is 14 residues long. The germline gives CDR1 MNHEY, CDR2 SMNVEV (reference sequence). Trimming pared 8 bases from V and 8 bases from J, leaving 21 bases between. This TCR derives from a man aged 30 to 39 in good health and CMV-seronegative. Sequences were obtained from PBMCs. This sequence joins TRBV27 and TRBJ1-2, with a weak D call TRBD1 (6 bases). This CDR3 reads CASVLNRDTKGYTF. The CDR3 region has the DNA TGTGCCAGCGTACTTAACCGGGACACGAAGGGCTACACCTTC.